Following are 31 T cell receptor beta chains from one sample sequenced in a study of CD8 T cells in ankylosing spondylitis. TCRdb fed the 5' RACE reads into MiXCR, producing one record per CDR3 protein. Altogether under 300,000 distinct CDR3 sequences are present, approximately 9% being singletons, with the ten largest covering approximately 6.3%. Sequencing input: blood, either unsorted or a sorted T cell fraction (not recorded which). The receptors come from a male donor with ankylosing spondylitis or in good health (not recorded which).

The chain links TRBV6-2 or TRBV6-3 to TRBJ2-1; perhaps TRBD1 as D (5 bases). Trimming stripped 6 bases from V and 2 bases from J, with 8 bases between. The germline V gene has CDR1 MNHEY and CDR2 SVGEGT. The CDR3 has 13 amino acids. CDR3 residues: CASRPDTYNEQFF. CDR3 DNA sequence: TGTGCCAGCAGACCGGACACCTACAATGAGCAGTTCTTC.

This clonotype was seen at least ten times. CDR3 in DNA: TGTGCCAGCAGCTTAGCCCGAGACAGATCGAACACCGGGGAGCTGTTTTTT. The encoded protein is CASSLARDRSNTGELFF. The V gene is TRBV11-2, the J gene TRBJ2-2; perhaps TRBD1 as D (5 bases). This CDR3 has 17 amino acids. Between the trimmed V and J ends, which lost 1 base and 0 bases, there was a span of 12 bases. The germline CDR1 and CDR2 sequences are SGHAT and FQNNGV.

This clonotype has a count of ten or more. The chain is built from TRBV11-3 and TRBJ2-7; D uncertain. Germline V gene sequence: CDR1 SGHNT, CDR2 YENEEA. The CDR3 has 14 amino acids. Trimming pared 0 bases from V and 1 base from J, leaving 7 bases between. In nucleotides, the CDR3 is TGTGCCAGCAGCTTAGATGGTGGATCCTACGAGCAGTACTTC. Its translation: CASSLDGGSYEQYF.

This clonotype has at least ten counts. The chain is built from TRBV6-4 and TRBJ2-1, with a tentative D call TRBD2 (5 bases). V lost 5 bases and J 0 bases, leaving 11 bases between the germline ends. This CDR3 has 15 residues. CDR1 is MRHNA and CDR2 is SNTAGT in the germline V gene. The CDR3 protein is CASSQTGSSYNEQFF. CDR3 bases: TGTGCCAGCAGTCAGACTGGGAGCTCCTACAATGAGCAGTTCTTC.

This clonotype was detected ten times or more. V and J are TRBV12-3 or TRBV12-4 and TRBJ1-5, with no clear D. The CDR3 is 13 residues long. V was clipped by 2 bases and J by 5 bases, with 7 bases between them. CDR3 sequence: CASSLSPYQPQHF. As DNA, the CDR3 is TGTGCCAGCAGTTTATCTCCTTATCAGCCCCAGCATTTT.

This clonotype was picked up a small number of times. The gene calls are TRBV18 and TRBJ2-2; 7 nucleotides agree with TRBD1. Germline CDR1 reads KGHSH; CDR2 reads LQKENI. V lost 4 bases to trimming and J lost 7 bases; unmatched junction nucleotides: 9. CDR3 length equals 15 residues. CDR3 DNA: TGTGCCAGCTCACATCGGACAGGTCAAGGCGGGGAGCTGTTTTTT. It translates to CASSHRTGQGGELFF.

The V and J genes are TRBV20-1 and TRBJ2-5; D is possibly TRBD1 (6 bases). The germline V gene encodes CDR1 DFQATT and CDR2 SNEGSKA (reference sequence). The CDR3 totals 14 residues. Trimming shortened V by 4 bases and J by 4 bases, and 16 bases separated the two germline ends. The CDR3 region has the DNA TGCAGTGCTAATGCTCAGGGGCTGCGAGAGACCCAGTACTTC. Its translation is CSANAQGLRETQYF.

In this sample, this clonotype turned up a few times. V is TRBV20-1 and J is TRBJ2-1, with D possibly TRBD2 on 6 matching bases. CDR3 length equals 14 residues. In germline, CDR1 is DFQATT, CDR2 SNEGSKA (reference sequence). V lost 3 bases, J lost 2 bases, and 11 bases lay in between. The CDR3 DNA follows: TGCAGTGCTAGGGAGGAGCGGGCCTACAATGAGCAGTTCTTC. Translated, it gives CSAREERAYNEQFF.

This clonotype was picked up many times. The chain links TRBV20-1 to TRBJ2-5; 8 bases map to TRBD2. Trimming took 5 bases from V and 1 from J; bases not matched to a gene: 3. Germline V lookup: CDR1 DFQATT, CDR2 SNEGSKA (reference sequence). The CDR3 is 13 amino acids. In DNA, the CDR3 is TGCAGTGCTGTGCGGGAGGTCCAAGAGACCCAGTACTTC. Its protein is CSAVREVQETQYF.

The V gene is TRBV7-2, the J gene TRBJ1-4; no clear D gene. The CDR3 consists of 15 residues. Germline lookup yields CDR1 SGHTA and CDR2 FQGNSA. The V and J ends lost 3 bases and 3 bases respectively, with 11 bases between them. The CDR3 sequence is CASSFRPAPNEKLFF. Written as DNA, the CDR3 is TGTGCCAGCAGCTTTAGACCGGCTCCTAATGAAAAACTGTTTTTT.

This clonotype was seen at least ten times. The chain combines TRBV4-1 with TRBJ2-1; the D call may be TRBD1 or TRBD2 (5 bases each). Trimming stripped 5 bases from V and 1 base from J, with 18 bases between. This CDR3 has 17 amino acids. Looked up from germline, CDR1 is MGHRA and CDR2 is YSYEKL. CDR3 region: CASSFRSGAGSYNEQFF. CDR3 bases: TGCGCCAGCAGCTTCCGGTCCGGGGCAGGGTCCTACAATGAGCAGTTCTTC.

Many counts were recorded for this clonotype. This chain uses TRBV5-1 with TRBJ2-7; maybe TRBD1 (6 bases). CDR1 SGHRS and CDR2 YFSETQ come from the germline V gene. The CDR3 is 15 residues long. The V and J ends lost 4 bases and 7 bases respectively, with 21 bases between them. DNA of the CDR3: TGCGCCAGCAGCGGGGGACAAACCTTATCGGGGGAGCAGTACTTC. Amino acid sequence: CASSGGQTLSGEQYF.

This clonotype was counted ten times or more. The chain employs TRBV9 and TRBJ2-2, with a tentative D call TRBD1 (6 bases). This CDR3 is built from 15 residues. Germline assignment: CDR1 SGDLS and CDR2 YYNGEE. V was shortened by 3 bases and J by 0 bases, with 9 bases between the two germline ends. This CDR3 reads CASSATGANTGELFF. The CDR3, as DNA: TGTGCCAGCAGCGCGACAGGCGCGAACACCGGGGAGCTGTTTTTT. Full variable domain (outside the CDR3, taken from reference TRBV9 and TRBJ2-2): DSGVTQTPKHLITATGQRVTLRCSPRSGDLSVYWYQQSLDQGLQFLIQYYNGEERAKGNILERFSAQQFPDLHSELNLSSLELGDSALYFCASSATGANTGELFFGEGSRLTVL.

In this sample, this clonotype turned up many times. The rearrangement joins TRBV5-1 to TRBJ2-1, with D perhaps matching TRBD2 (6 bases). The ends were cut back, 0 bases at V and 5 bases at J, with 12 bases in the middle. CDR1 is SGHRS, CDR2 YFSETQ, per germline. The CDR3 sequence is 15 residues long. The CDR3 DNA follows: TGCGCCAGCAGCTTGGACGGGAGTGCGAACAATGAGCAGTTCTTC. Translating gives CASSLDGSANNEQFF.

This clonotype was counted ten times or more. The chain recombines TRBV12-3 or TRBV12-4 with TRBJ1-4; D is undetermined. This CDR3 contains 16 residues. Trimming shortened V by 0 bases and J by 0 bases, and 8 bases separated the two germline ends. DNA of the CDR3: TGTGCCAGCAGTTTAGCGTTCAGAGCAACTAATGAAAAACTGTTTTTT. Protein product: CASSLAFRATNEKLFF.

The chain carries TRBV10-2 and TRBJ2-2, with 9 positions matching TRBD2. The junction had 5 bases not matched to a gene; V was cut back by 4 bases and J by 5 bases. Looked up from germline, CDR1 is WSHSY and CDR2 is SAAADI. The CDR3 contains 15 residues. CDR3 coding DNA: TGCGCCAGCAGTGTTAGCGGGAGAGAAACCGGGGAGCTGTTTTTT. Protein sequence: CASSVSGRETGELFF.

This clonotype was counted at least ten times. The chain has TRBV20-1 and TRBJ2-7, with 7 bases matching TRBD1. CDR1 is DFQATT and CDR2 is SNEGSKA in the germline V gene (reference sequence). Trimming took 6 bases from V and 2 from J; bases not matched to a gene: 7. The CDR3 covers 13 residues. Written as DNA, the CDR3 is TGCAGTGCCGACACAGGGGCAACCTACGAGCAGTACTTC. This encodes CSADTGATYEQYF.

Concerning this clonotype itself: A much larger clone lies a single base off, so this may be a read error. The chain uses TRBV20-1 and TRBJ1-2; the D gene is possibly TRBD1 (6 bases). V was shortened by 7 bases and J by 3 bases, with 15 bases between the two germline ends. Germline V gene data show CDR1 as DFQATT and CDR2 as SNEGSKA (reference sequence). The CDR3 length is 13 residues. CDR3 DNA sequence: TGCAGTGTCGCACGACCAGGGGACTATGGCTACACCTTC. Amino acids: CSVARPGDYGYTF.

CDR3 in amino acids: CASSQDPLGYGYTF. The CDR3 DNA is TGCGCCAGCAGCCAAGATCCGTTGGGCTATGGCTACACCTTC. The rearrangement uses TRBV4-3 and TRBJ1-2; no reliable D call. V was clipped by 0 bases and J by 4 bases, with 9 bases between them. Germline V CDR1 and CDR2: LGHNA, YSLEER. There are 14 residues in the CDR3.

The rearrangement links TRBV24-1 to TRBJ2-6; 8 nucleotides match TRBD1. Trimming removed 4 bases from V and 4 bases from J; junction bases left unmatched: 8. This CDR3 has 17 residues. Germline V lookup: CDR1 KGHDR, CDR2 SFDVKD. The CDR3 nucleotides are TGTGCCACCAGTGAAGGACAGGGAACGCCCGGGGCCAACGTCCTGACTTTC. Encoded protein: CATSEGQGTPGANVLTF.

This clonotype was recorded many times. The J gene is TRBJ1-1, the V gene TRBV5-1, with D perhaps matching TRBD1 (5 bases). The CDR3 consists of 15 residues. Germline V gene data show CDR1 as SGHRS and CDR2 as YFSETQ. Trimming stripped 3 bases from V and 1 base from J, with 13 bases between. The CDR3 DNA reads TGCGCCAGCAGCTCTTGGGGCACTTCGAACACTGAAGCTTTCTTT. This sequence encodes CASSSWGTSNTEAFF.

This clonotype showed up many times. This chain uses TRBV12-3 or TRBV12-4 with TRBJ1-6; the D gene is possibly TRBD1 (5 bases). The CDR3 totals 18 residues. V lost 1 base to trimming and J lost 2 bases, with 15 bases between them. In nucleotides, the CDR3 is TGTGCCAGCAGTTTAGGGTCCAGGGTAGGGACCTATAATTCACCCCTCCACTTT. Encoded protein: CASSLGSRVGTYNSPLHF.

This clonotype was seen repeatedly, ten times or more. The rearrangement links TRBV12-3 or TRBV12-4 to TRBJ2-3; tentative D call: TRBD2 (5 bases). The CDR3 spans 13 residues. V lost 10 bases and J lost 0, with 11 bases in between. The CDR3: CATYRGSTDTQYF. CDR3 bases: TGTGCCACCTATCGGGGAAGCACAGATACGCAGTATTTT.

This clonotype was counted a few times. V usage is TRBV5-6 and J usage is TRBJ2-1, with 11 bases fitting TRBD2. J lost 9 bases, V lost 5 bases, and 10 bases had no gene match. The CDR3 is 15 amino acids. Germline lookup yields CDR1 SGHDT and CDR2 YYEEEE. CDR3 in amino acids: CASRGTSGSFFEQFF. The CDR3 DNA sequence: TGTGCCAGCAGGGGGACTAGCGGCTCTTTTTTTGAGCAGTTCTTC.

This clonotype appeared a few times. The chain uses TRBV5-1 and TRBJ2-7; D possibly corresponds to TRBD1 (5 bases). The CDR3 loop spans 15 amino acids. Germline CDR1 and CDR2: SGHRS and YFSETQ. V lost 4 bases and J lost 5, with 19 bases in between. The CDR3 DNA reads TGCGCCAGCAGCCCGCTCCGCCTCGTAGGGGACGAGCAGTACTTC. Translated: CASSPLRLVGDEQYF.

This rearrangement joins TRBV30 to TRBJ2-2; TRBD1 might be the D (6 bases). CDR3 length equals 12 residues. Deletions cut 8 bases from V and 5 bases from J, with 12 bases between. Germline lookup yields CDR1 GTSNPN and CDR2 SVGIG (reference sequence). The CDR3 DNA reads as TGTGCCCTCCTCCAGGGGACCGGGGAGCTGTTTTTT. Protein product: CALLQGTGELFF. The variable domain in full, completed from reference TRBV30 and TRBJ2-2, reads SQTIHQWPATLVQPVGSPLSLECTVEGTSNPNLYWYRQAAGRGLQLLFYSVGIGQISSEVPQNLSASRPQDRQFILSSKKLLLSDSGFYLCALLQGTGELFFGEGSRLTVL.

This clonotype was picked up many times. The V call is TRBV9, the J call TRBJ2-7, with D possibly matching TRBD2 (5 bases). The CDR3 is 15 residues long. The V gene lost 0 bases and the J gene lost 2 bases, with 12 bases spanning the gap. Germline CDR1 SGDLS, CDR2 YYNGEE. CDR3 protein: CASSVDDGDTYEQYF. The CDR3 DNA is TGTGCCAGCAGCGTAGACGACGGGGATACCTACGAGCAGTACTTC.

This clonotype was counted many times. J is TRBJ1-6 and V is TRBV10-3, with D hard to call. CDR3 size: 12 residues. The V gene's germline CDR1 is ENHRY and CDR2 SYGVKD. V was pared by 0 bases and J by 10 bases, with 4 bases between. In nucleotides, the CDR3 is TGTGCCATCAGTGAGTCGCCCTCACCCCTCCACTTT. This codes for CAISESPSPLHF.

This clonotype was recorded at least ten times. V gene TRBV7-2 combines with J gene TRBJ2-7; 10 nucleotides agree with TRBD1. V lost 2 bases and J lost 5; bases outside the gene matches: 6. Germline assignment: CDR1 SGHTA and CDR2 FQGNSA. This CDR3 is 15 amino acids long. In DNA, the CDR3 is TGTGCCAGCAGCTTACCCGGGACAGGGGCCCACGAGCAGTACTTC. Its translation is CASSLPGTGAHEQYF. Supplemented by reference TRBV7-2 and TRBJ2-7, the full variable domain reads GAGVSQSPSNKVTEKGKDVELRCDPISGHTALYWYRQSLGQGLEFLIYFQGNSAPDKSGLPSDRFSAERTGGSVSTLTIQRTQQEDSAVYLCASSLPGTGAHEQYFGPGTRLTVT.

This clonotype was seen ten or more times. The chain recombines TRBV24-1 with TRBJ2-1; D is unresolved. CDR1 is KGHDR and CDR2 is SFDVKD in the germline V gene. Trimming removed 9 bases at V and 8 bases at J, with 10 bases between. This CDR3 has 11 amino acids. The CDR3 bases are TGTGCCACCCAGAAGCGAGATGAGCAGTTCTTC. Translating it yields CATQKRDEQFF.

The CDR3: CAWSPGTEETQYF. The CDR3 nucleotides read TGTGCCTGGAGTCCCGGGACAGAAGAGACCCAGTACTTC. This chain joins TRBV30 and TRBJ2-5; TRBD1 matches 7 bases. The trim removed 2 bases at V and 3 bases at J, leaving 3 bases unmatched. The CDR3 totals 13 residues. Per germline, CDR1 GTSNPN and CDR2 SVGIG (reference sequence). The complete variable domain, with remaining parts taken from reference TRBV30 and TRBJ2-5, reads SQTIHQWPATLVQPVGSPLSLECTVEGTSNPNLYWYRQAAGRGLQLLFYSVGIGQISSEVPQNLSASRPQDRQFILSSKKLLLSDSGFYLCAWSPGTEETQYFGPGTRLLVL.